The next 21 T cell receptor beta chains were all read from a single sample in a study of CD8+ T cells in alopecia areata. Specified treatment: oral pan-JAK inhibitor, 5-10 mg twice daily. RNA was isolated and reverse transcribed to cDNA, the sequencing template. The table came from immunoSEQ multiplex PCR; TCRdb's copy has only in-frame clones and leaves some out. The data show 160,000 or so clones, with around 58% seen just once and roughly 17% held by the top ten. The specimen was CD4+ T cells sorted from blood, collected between weeks 55 and 65, from a patient treated with tofacitinib. The receptor source for this set is a human donor with alopecia areata.

The table lists this clone with a few counts. The V gene is TRBV30, the J gene TRBJ1-4; 11 positions agree with TRBD1. The CDR3 has 18 residues. Germline V lookup: CDR1 GTSNPN, CDR2 SVGIG (reference sequence). The J segment lost 7 bases and the V segment lost 3 bases, leaving 16 bases of the junction unmatched. CDR3 sequence: CAWRKRTGGASSFEKLFF. Here the CDR3 DNA reads TGTGCCTGGAGGAAAAGGACAGGGGGCGCATCGAGCTTTGAAAAACTGTTTTTT.

The chain has TRBV27 and TRBJ1-1, with D unclear. This CDR3 comprises 13 residues. V gave up 6 bases and J gave up 6 bases, with 14 bases separating them. The germline gives CDR1 MNHEY, CDR2 SMNVEV (reference sequence). CDR3 sequence (DNA): TGTGCCAGCAGAAGGTTAGTGCACCCTGAAGCTTTCTTT. Its protein product is CASRRLVHPEAFF.

The rearrangement links TRBV30 to TRBJ2-1, with 13 nucleotides matching TRBD2. Germline values: CDR1 GTSNPN, CDR2 SVGIG (reference sequence). The CDR3 sequence is 15 residues long. V shed 5 bases, J shed 8 bases, and the junction held 9 bases outside the gene matches. The CDR3 sequence: CAWARTSGGVDEQFF. CDR3 in DNA: TGTGCCTGGGCAAGAACTAGCGGGGGGGTCGATGAGCAGTTCTTC.

The rearrangement uses TRBV29-1 and TRBJ2-5; D is possibly TRBD2 (6 bases). V was cut by 5 bases and J by 3 bases, with 7 bases left in between. The germline gives CDR1 SQVTM, CDR2 ANQGSEA. CDR3 length equals 11 residues. CDR3 region: CSVRLEETQYF. CDR3 in DNA: TGCAGCGTTCGACTAGAAGAGACCCAGTACTTC. The full variable domain, completed using reference TRBV29-1 and TRBJ2-5, is SAVISQKPSRDICQRGTSLTIQCQVDSQVTMMFWYRQQPGQSLTLIATANQGSEATYESGFVIDKFPISRPNLTFSTLTVSNMSPEDSSIYLCSVRLEETQYFGPGTRLLVL.

V gene TRBV9 combines with J gene TRBJ2-2; 8 bases are a match to TRBD2. This CDR3 is built from 15 residues. The ends lost 2 bases at V and 7 bases at J; junction bases unmatched: 7. CDR1 and CDR2 (germline): SGDLS, YYNGEE. DNA of the CDR3: TGTGCCAGCAGCGTCCGGACTAGCACTATCGGGGAGCTGTTTTTT. Its translation: CASSVRTSTIGELFF.

The sample holds a few counts of this clone. The J gene is TRBJ2-4, the V gene TRBV30; no firm D call. The CDR3 extends over 12 amino acids. The V gene lost 3 bases and the J gene lost 5 bases, with 8 bases spanning the gap. Germline V gives CDR1 GTSNPN, CDR2 SVGIG (reference sequence). The CDR3 DNA sequence: TGTGCCTGGAGCGGAACAGAAAACATTCAGTACTTC. Encoded protein: CAWSGTENIQYF.

The V and J genes are TRBV6-5 and TRBJ1-6; TRBD1 aligns across 7 bases. The CDR3 length is 15 residues. V lost 3 bases to trimming and J lost 7 bases; unmatched junction nucleotides: 6. Looked up from germline, CDR1 is MNHEY and CDR2 is SVGAGI. CDR3: CASSYEGARNSPLHF. The CDR3 nucleotides read TGTGCCAGCAGTTATGAGGGGGCAAGAAATTCACCCCTCCACTTT.

The chain recombines TRBV4-2 with TRBJ1-2; 11 nucleotides agree with TRBD1. With 0 bases clipped from V and 7 bases from J, the junction kept 4 bases outside the gene matches. Germline V lookup: CDR1 LGHNA, CDR2 YNFKEQ. There are 15 residues in the CDR3. For the CDR3, the DNA is TGTGCCAGCAGCCAAGATTGGACAGGGGGCTTTGGCTACACCTTC. Its protein product is CASSQDWTGGFGYTF.

J is TRBJ1-6 and V is TRBV5-1; perhaps TRBD1 as D (5 bases). The CDR3 sequence is 14 residues long. Trimming stripped 4 bases from V and 5 bases from J, with 10 bases between. Germline V gene sequence: CDR1 SGHRS, CDR2 YFSETQ. DNA for the CDR3: TGCGCCAGCAGCCGGGACGGCCATAATTCACCCCTCCACTTT. Encoded protein: CASSRDGHNSPLHF.

This clone turned up a few times. The chain combines TRBV29-1 with TRBJ2-5, with D possibly being TRBD2 (6 bases). The CDR3 sequence is 14 residues long. With 5 bases removed from V and 5 bases from J, the gap between germline ends came to 18 bases. Per the germline V gene, CDR1 is SQVTM and CDR2 is ANQGSEA. The CDR3 coding sequence is TGCAGCGTTTGGGGCGGGGAGGCGGAGGAGACCCAGTACTTC. Translating it yields CSVWGGEAEETQYF.

The table lists this clone with a count of one. The chain carries TRBV30 and TRBJ1-3; no firm D call. Germline lookup yields CDR1 GTSNPN and CDR2 SVGIG (reference sequence). The CDR3 is 13 amino acids. Trimming stripped 5 bases from V and 0 bases from J, with 8 bases between. CDR3 DNA sequence: TGTGCCTGGTGTCTGTACTCTGGAAACACCATATATTTT. This encodes CAWCLYSGNTIYF.

J is TRBJ1-5 and V is TRBV5-6; no clear D gene. Germline loops: CDR1 SGHDT, CDR2 YYEEEE. V dropped 0 bases and J dropped 2 bases, with 9 bases sitting between them. The CDR3 runs to 15 residues. The CDR3 protein is CASSLGGFGNQPQHF. In nucleotides, the CDR3 is TGTGCCAGCAGCTTGGGGGGTTTCGGCAATCAGCCCCAGCATTTT.

The chain recombines TRBV19 with TRBJ2-5, with TRBD1 matching over 9 bases. Germline V gives CDR1 LNHDA, CDR2 SQIVND (reference sequence). This CDR3 contains 13 residues. V was pared by 5 bases and J by 6 bases, with 4 bases of the junction left unmatched. CDR3 protein: CASSEQGAKTQYF. The DNA of the CDR3 is TGTGCCAGTAGTGAACAGGGGGCGAAGACCCAGTACTTC.

The chain couples TRBV25-1 to TRBJ2-3, with no clear D. Trimming cost V 10 bases and J 5 bases, with 10 bases left between them. The CDR3 is 11 residues long. Germline V gene lookup returns CDR1 MGHDK and CDR2 SYGVNS. CDR3 in amino acids: CATRIIDTQYF. The DNA of the CDR3 is TGTGCCACCCGAATAATAGATACGCAGTATTTT.

The chain combines TRBV5-1 with TRBJ1-2; D gene ambiguous. Trimming stripped 2 bases from V and 2 bases from J, with 13 bases between. In germline, CDR1 is SGHRS, CDR2 YFSETQ. The CDR3 totals 15 residues. DNA for the CDR3: TGCGCCAGCAGCTTCTCAAGGACCGCGAACTATGGCTACACCTTC. Amino acid sequence: CASSFSRTANYGYTF.

J is TRBJ1-2 and V is TRBV29-1, with D tentatively TRBD1 (5 bases). Trimming took off 6 bases at V and 4 bases at J, with 18 bases between the two ends. This CDR3 is built from 14 residues. Germline V gives CDR1 SQVTM, CDR2 ANQGSEA. The CDR3 region has the DNA TGCAGCGTAGCAGCAGGGACCCTGGGCTATGGCTACACCTTC. Translation: CSVAAGTLGYGYTF.

CDR3 bases: TGTGCCATCAGCTGGGACTACAATCAGCCCCAGCATTTT. Translating gives CAISWDYNQPQHF. This sequence joins TRBV10-3 and TRBJ1-5; TRBD1 might be the D (5 bases). CDR1 and CDR2 (germline): ENHRY, SYGVKD. Between the trimmed V and J ends, which lost 6 bases and 3 bases, there was a span of 9 bases. There are 13 residues in the CDR3.

This clone was seen only once. DNA of the CDR3: TGCAGCGTTGGGGAGGGGGCAGTTAATGAAAAACTGTTTTTT. This codes for CSVGEGAVNEKLFF. V gene TRBV29-1 combines with J gene TRBJ1-4, with 7 bases aligning to TRBD1. The CDR3 has 14 residues. The trim removed 4 bases at V and 4 bases at J, leaving 6 bases unmatched. Germline CDR1 is SQVTM and CDR2 is ANQGSEA.

This clone was detected once. The chain joins TRBV19 to TRBJ1-6, with D possibly TRBD1 on 5 matching bases. The CDR3 length is 17 residues. V was pared by 7 bases and J by 8 bases, with 24 bases between. Germline V gene sequence: CDR1 LNHDA, CDR2 SQIVND (reference sequence). CDR3 sequence: CASTPLRGPAGDSPLHF. DNA for the CDR3: TGTGCCAGTACTCCTCTAAGGGGACCAGCCGGGGATTCACCCCTCCACTTT. Drawing the rest from reference TRBV19 and TRBJ1-6, the complete variable domain is DGGITQSPKYLFRKEGQNVTLSCEQNLNHDAMYWYRQDPGQGLRLIYYSQIVNDFQKGDIAEGYSVSREKKESFPLTVTSAQKNPTAFYLCASTPLRGPAGDSPLHFGNGTRLTVT.

The rearrangement links TRBV11-2 to TRBJ1-4, with no clear D. CDR3 length: 13 amino acids. Germline lookup yields CDR1 SGHAT and CDR2 FQNNGV. Trimming took off 5 bases at V and 7 bases at J, with 11 bases between the two ends. CDR3 sequence reads: CASSLDRGEKLFF. CDR3 nucleotides: TGTGCCAGCAGCCTCGACCGGGGTGAAAAACTGTTTTTT.

J is TRBJ2-1 and V is TRBV30; 9 bases are shared with TRBD1. CDR1 and CDR2 from the germline V gene are GTSNPN and SVGIG (reference sequence). There are 15 residues in the CDR3. J gave up 5 bases and V 0 bases, and 5 bases lay outside the gene matches. The CDR3 protein is CAWSVRDRAHNEQFF. CDR3 bases: TGTGCCTGGAGTGTACGGGACAGGGCCCACAATGAGCAGTTCTTC.